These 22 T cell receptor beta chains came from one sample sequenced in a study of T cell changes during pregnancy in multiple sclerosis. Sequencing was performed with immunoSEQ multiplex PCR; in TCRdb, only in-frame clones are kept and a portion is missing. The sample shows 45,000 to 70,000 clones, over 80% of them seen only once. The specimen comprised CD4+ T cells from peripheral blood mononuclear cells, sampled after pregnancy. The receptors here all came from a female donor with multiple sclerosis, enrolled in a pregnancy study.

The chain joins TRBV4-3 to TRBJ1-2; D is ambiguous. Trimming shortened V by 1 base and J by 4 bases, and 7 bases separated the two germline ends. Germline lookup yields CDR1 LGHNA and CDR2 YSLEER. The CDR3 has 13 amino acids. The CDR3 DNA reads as TGCGCCAGCAGCCAAGGTTACGGCTATGGCTACACCTTC. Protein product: CASSQGYGYGYTF.

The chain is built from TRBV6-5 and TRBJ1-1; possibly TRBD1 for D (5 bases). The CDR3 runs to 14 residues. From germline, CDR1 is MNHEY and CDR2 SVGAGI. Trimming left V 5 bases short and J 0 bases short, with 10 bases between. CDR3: CASSPDRLNTEAFF. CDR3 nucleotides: TGTGCCAGCAGTCCCGACAGATTGAACACTGAAGCTTTCTTT.

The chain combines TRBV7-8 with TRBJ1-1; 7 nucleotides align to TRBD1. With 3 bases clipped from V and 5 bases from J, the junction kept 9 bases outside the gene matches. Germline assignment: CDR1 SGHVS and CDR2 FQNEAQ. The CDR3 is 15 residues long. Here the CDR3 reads CASSLPDRVRTEAFF. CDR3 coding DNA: TGTGCCAGCAGCTTGCCAGACAGGGTGCGGACTGAAGCTTTCTTT.

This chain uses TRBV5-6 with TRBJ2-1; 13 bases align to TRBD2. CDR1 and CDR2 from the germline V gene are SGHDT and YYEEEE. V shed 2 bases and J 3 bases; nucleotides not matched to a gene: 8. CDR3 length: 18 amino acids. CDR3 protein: CASSLLAGGPASYNEQFF. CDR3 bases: TGTGCCAGCAGCTTACTAGCGGGGGGGCCGGCTAGCTACAATGAGCAGTTCTTC.

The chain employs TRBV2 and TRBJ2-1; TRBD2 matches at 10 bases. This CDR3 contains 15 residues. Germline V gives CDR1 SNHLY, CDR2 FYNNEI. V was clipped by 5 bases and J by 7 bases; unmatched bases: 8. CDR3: CASSSSGGLKNEQFF. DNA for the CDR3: TGTGCCAGCAGTTCTAGCGGGGGCCTTAAAAATGAGCAGTTCTTC.

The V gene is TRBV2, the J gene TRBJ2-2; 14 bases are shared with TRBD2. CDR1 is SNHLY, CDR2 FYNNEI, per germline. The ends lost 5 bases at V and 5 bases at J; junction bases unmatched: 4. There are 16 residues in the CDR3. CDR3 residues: CASSRTSGGSTGELFF. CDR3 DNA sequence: TGTGCCAGCAGTCGGACTAGCGGGGGGAGTACCGGGGAGCTGTTTTTT.

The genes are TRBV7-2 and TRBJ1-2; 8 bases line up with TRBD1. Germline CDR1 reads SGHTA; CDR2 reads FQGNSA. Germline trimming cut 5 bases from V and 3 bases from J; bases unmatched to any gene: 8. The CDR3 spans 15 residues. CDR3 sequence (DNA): TGTGCCAGCAGCCCCAGACAGGGGCTCTACTATGGCTACACCTTC. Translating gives CASSPRQGLYYGYTF.

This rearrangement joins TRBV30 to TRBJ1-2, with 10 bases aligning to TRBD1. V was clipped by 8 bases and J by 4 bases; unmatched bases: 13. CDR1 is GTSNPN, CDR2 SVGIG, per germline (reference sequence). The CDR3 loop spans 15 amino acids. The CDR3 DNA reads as TGTGCCATACTAGACAGGGGGCGAAAGGGCTATGGCTACACCTTC. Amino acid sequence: CAILDRGRKGYGYTF.

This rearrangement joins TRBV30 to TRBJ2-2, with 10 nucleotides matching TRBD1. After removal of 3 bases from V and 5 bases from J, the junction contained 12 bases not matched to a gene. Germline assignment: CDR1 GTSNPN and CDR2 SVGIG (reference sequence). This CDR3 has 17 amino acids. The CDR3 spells CAWRVGQGIVETGELFF. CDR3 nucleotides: TGTGCCTGGAGGGTGGGACAGGGGATTGTAGAGACCGGGGAGCTGTTTTTT. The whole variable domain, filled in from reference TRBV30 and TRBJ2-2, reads SQTIHQWPATLVQPVGSPLSLECTVEGTSNPNLYWYRQAAGRGLQLLFYSVGIGQISSEVPQNLSASRPQDRQFILSSKKLLLSDSGFYLCAWRVGQGIVETGELFFGEGSRLTVL.

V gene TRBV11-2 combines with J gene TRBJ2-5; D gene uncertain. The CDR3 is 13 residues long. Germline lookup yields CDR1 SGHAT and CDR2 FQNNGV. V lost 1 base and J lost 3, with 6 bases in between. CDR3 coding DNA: TGTGCCAGCAGCTTAGCACAGAAAGAGACCCAGTACTTC. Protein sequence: CASSLAQKETQYF.

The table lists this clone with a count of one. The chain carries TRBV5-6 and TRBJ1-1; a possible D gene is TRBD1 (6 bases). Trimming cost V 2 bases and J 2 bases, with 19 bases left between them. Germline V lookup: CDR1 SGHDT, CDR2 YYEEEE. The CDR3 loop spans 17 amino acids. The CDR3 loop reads CASSFRQVHRRNTEAFF. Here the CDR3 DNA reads TGTGCCAGCAGCTTTCGACAGGTACATAGGAGAAACACTGAAGCTTTCTTT.

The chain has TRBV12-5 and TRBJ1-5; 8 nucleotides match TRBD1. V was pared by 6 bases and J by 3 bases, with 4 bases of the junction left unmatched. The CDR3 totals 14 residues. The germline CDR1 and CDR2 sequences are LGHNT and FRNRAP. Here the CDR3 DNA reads TGTGCTAGTGGCAGGGACAGGAACAATCAGCCCCAGCATTTT. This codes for CASGRDRNNQPQHF.

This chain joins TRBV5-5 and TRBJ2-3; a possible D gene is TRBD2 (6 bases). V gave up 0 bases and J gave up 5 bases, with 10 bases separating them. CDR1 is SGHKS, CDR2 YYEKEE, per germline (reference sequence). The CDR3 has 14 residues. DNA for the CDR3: TGTGCCAGCAGCTTGGAGGGGCGGGGAGATACGCAGTATTTT. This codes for CASSLEGRGDTQYF. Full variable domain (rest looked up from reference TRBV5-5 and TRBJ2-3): DAGVTQSPTHLIKTRGQQVTLRCSPISGHKSVSWYQQVLGQGPQFIFQYYEKEERGRGNFPDRFSARQFPNYSSELNVNALLLGDSALYLCASSLEGRGDTQYFGPGTRLTVL.

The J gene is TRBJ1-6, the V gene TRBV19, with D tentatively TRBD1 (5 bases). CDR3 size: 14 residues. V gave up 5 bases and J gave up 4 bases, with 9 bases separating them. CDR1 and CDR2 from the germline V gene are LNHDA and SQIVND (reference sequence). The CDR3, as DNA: TGTGCCAGTAGTCCCACAGGTTATAATTCACCCCTCCACTTT. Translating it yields CASSPTGYNSPLHF. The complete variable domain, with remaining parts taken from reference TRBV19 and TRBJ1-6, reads DGGITQSPKYLFRKEGQNVTLSCEQNLNHDAMYWYRQDPGQGLRLIYYSQIVNDFQKGDIAEGYSVSREKKESFPLTVTSAQKNPTAFYLCASSPTGYNSPLHFGNGTRLTVT.

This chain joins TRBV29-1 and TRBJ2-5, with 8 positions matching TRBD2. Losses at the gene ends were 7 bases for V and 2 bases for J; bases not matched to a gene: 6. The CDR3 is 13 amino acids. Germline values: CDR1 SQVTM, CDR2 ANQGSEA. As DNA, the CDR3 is TGCAGCGCTGCGGGCGGGGGGCAAGAGACCCAGTACTTC. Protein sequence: CSAAGGGQETQYF.

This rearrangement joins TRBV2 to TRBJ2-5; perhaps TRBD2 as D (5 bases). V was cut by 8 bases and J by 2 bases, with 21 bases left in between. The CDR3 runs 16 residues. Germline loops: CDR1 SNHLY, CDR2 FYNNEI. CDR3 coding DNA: TGTGCCAGCCGGACGGTGACTACGAAAGTACAAGAGACCCAGTACTTC. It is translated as CASRTVTTKVQETQYF. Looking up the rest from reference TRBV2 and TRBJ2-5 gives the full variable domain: EPEVTQTPSHQVTQMGQEVILRCVPISNHLYFYWYRQILGQKVEFLVSFYNNEISEKSEIFDDQFSVERPDGSNFTLKIRSTKLEDSAMYFCASRTVTTKVQETQYFGPGTRLLVL.

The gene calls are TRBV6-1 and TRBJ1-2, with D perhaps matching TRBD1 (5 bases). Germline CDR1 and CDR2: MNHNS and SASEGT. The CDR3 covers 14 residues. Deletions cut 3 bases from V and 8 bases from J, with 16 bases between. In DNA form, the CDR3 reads TGTGCCAGCAGTGAGTCCCAGGGTGTGGGCGGCTACACCTTC. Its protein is CASSESQGVGGYTF.

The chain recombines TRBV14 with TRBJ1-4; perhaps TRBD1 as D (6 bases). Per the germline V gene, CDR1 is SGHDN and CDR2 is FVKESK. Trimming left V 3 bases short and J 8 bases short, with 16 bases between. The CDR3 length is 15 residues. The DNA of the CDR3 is TGTGCCAGCAGCCACCACAGGGCATTCCAGGAAAAACTGTTTTTT. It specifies CASSHHRAFQEKLFF. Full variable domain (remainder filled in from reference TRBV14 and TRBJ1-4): EAGVTQFPSHSVIEKGQTVTLRCDPISGHDNLYWYRRVMGKEIKFLLHFVKESKQDESGMPNNRFLAERTGGTYSTLKVQPAELEDSGVYFCASSHHRAFQEKLFFGSGTQLSVL.

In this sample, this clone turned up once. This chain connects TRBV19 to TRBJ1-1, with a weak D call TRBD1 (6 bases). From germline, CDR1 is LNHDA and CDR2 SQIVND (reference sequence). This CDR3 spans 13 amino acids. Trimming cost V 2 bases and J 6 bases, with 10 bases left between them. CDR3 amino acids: CASSITGIPEAFF. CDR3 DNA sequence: TGTGCCAGTAGTATAACAGGGATCCCTGAAGCTTTCTTT.

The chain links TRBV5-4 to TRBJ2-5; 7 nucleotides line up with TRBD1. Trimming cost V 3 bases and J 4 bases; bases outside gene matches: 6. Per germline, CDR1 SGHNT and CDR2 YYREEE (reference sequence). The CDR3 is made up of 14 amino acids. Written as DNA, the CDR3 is TGTGCCAGCAGCTCTGGACAGGCTCGAGAGACCCAGTACTTC. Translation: CASSSGQARETQYF.

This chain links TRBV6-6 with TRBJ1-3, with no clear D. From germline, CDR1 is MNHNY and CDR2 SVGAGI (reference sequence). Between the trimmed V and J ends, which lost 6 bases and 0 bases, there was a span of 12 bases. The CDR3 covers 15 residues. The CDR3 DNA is TGTGCCAGCAGCCGAGGGTCGGGCTCTGGAAACACCATATATTTT. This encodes CASSRGSGSGNTIYF.

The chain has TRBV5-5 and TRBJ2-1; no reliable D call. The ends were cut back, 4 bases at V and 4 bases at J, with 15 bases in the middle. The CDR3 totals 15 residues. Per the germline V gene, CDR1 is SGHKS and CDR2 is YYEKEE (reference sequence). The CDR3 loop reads CASSRNSNPYNEQFF. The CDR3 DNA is TGTGCCAGCAGCCGAAACAGTAACCCTTACAATGAGCAGTTCTTC.